This TCR beta chain derives from a study of blood T cell repertoires in COVID-19. About the research overall: T cells, B-cell-depleted T cells, or PBMCs provided the cDNA or gDNA that served as material.

Clones were sequenced by immunoSEQ multiplex PCR, and TCRdb holds only the in-frame ones, with some missing. The sample records 65,000 to 75,000 clones, more than 65% being singletons. Germline lookup yields CDR1 MGHRA and CDR2 YSYEKL. Unmatched junction bases numbered 4, after V lost 2 bases and J lost 12 bases. The CDR3 loop spans 14 amino acids. This sequence joins TRBV4-1 and TRBJ2-1, with 13 bases lining up with TRBD2. The source is a woman aged 60 to 75 with acute or convalescent COVID-19. Sequenced material: peripheral blood. The CDR3 DNA sequence: TGCGCCAGCAGCCAAACTAGCGGGGGGGTAGGGCAGTTCTTC. This encodes CASSQTSGGVGQFF.